This TCR beta chain is drawn from a study of blood T cell repertoires in COVID-19. The participants were between roughly 18 and 90 years old and came from under 25 US areas. Exposed volunteers were people who met a COVID-19 case within 2 weeks before study entry. CDR1 and CDR2 from the germline V gene are SGHAT and FQNNGV. Trimming shortened V by 3 bases and J by 3 bases, and 12 bases separated the two germline ends. The CDR3 extends over 14 amino acids. How the authors handled the data: Reference gene primer amplification yielded estimated nucleated cell counts. Only in-frame clones appear in the TCRdb table, and some are missing; sequencing was by immunoSEQ multiplex PCR. V and J calls and clone size follow that table, whereas D and trimming were derived from the DNA. This sample has about 350,000 clones, with around nine tenths found just once.

This sequence was found in a woman aged 25 to 39 who had been exposed to COVID-19. The chain carries TRBV11-2 and TRBJ2-7, with D tentatively TRBD1 (6 bases). The sample comprised PBMCs or T cells enriched from blood (not recorded which). The CDR3 region is CASSFVYRDYEQYF. CDR3 coding DNA: TGTGCCAGCAGCTTCGTCTACAGGGACTACGAGCAGTACTTC.